This TCR beta chain was found in a study of blood T cell repertoires in COVID-19. On the study more broadly: Nucleic acid was either cDNA or gDNA, and it came from T cells, B-cell-depleted T cells, or PBMCs.

As processed by the authors: Amplification of reference gene primers provided the estimated nucleated cell counts. Assay: immunoSEQ multiplex PCR; the TCRdb copy retains only in-frame clones and omits some. V and J calls and clone size come straight from that table; D and trimming were deduced from the DNA. Here the sample spans some 170,000 clones, around 84% being singletons. Recovered status in Cohort 3 required two negative PCRs, clearance, or symptom resolution. CDR3 length equals 18 residues. J was trimmed by 0 bases and V by 0 bases; bases with no gene match: 6. Germline V gene lookup returns CDR1 SEHNR and CDR2 FQNEAQ (reference sequence).

The sequencing input was PBMCs or T cells enriched from blood (not recorded which). The sequence derives from a man aged 45 to 65 who had recovered from COVID-19. V is TRBV7-9 and J is TRBJ2-7, with 12 bases fitting TRBD2. As DNA, the CDR3 is TGTGCCAGCAGCTTAGCATCGGGACTAGCGGGCAGCTCCTACGAGCAGTACTTC. Translation gives CASSLASGLAGSSYEQYF.